This T cell receptor beta chain was obtained from a study of siplizumab effects on memory and regulatory T cells. Sequenced by immunoSEQ multiplex PCR; TCRdb stores in-frame clones only, minus some. The top ten hold 15% of the sample, which has some 87,000 clones, 75% to 90% seen once. The sequence was collected from a human donor in good health. Source material: CD4+ T cells sorted from blood.

CDR3 nucleotide sequence: TGTGCCAGTAGTAACACAGGAAATGGCAATCAGCCCCAGCATTTT. It is translated as CASSNTGNGNQPQHF. This chain connects TRBV19 to TRBJ1-5; TRBD1 might be the D (5 bases). The CDR3 sequence is 15 residues long. V lost 4 bases and J lost 2, with 12 bases in between. Germline V gives CDR1 LNHDA, CDR2 SQIVND (reference sequence).